The 4 T cell receptor beta chains reported below all come from one sample, sequenced in a study of OX40 agonist ivuxolimab in advanced cancers. The library was built by means of the immunoSEQ multiplex PCR assay. TCRdb retrieved this table from immuneACCESS and kept in-frame rearrangements only. Not all clones are present; in checked studies, unresolved V genes account for under half, and no reason is known for the remainder. The sample table contains fewer than 120,000 clones; only one count was recorded for approximately 89% of them. The ten biggest clones cover 0.27% of the sample. The source material was CD4+ or CD8+ T cells sorted from blood, sampled in a trial of the OX40 agonist ivuxolimab. The receptors come from an adult with an advanced solid tumor such as melanoma, head and neck, liver or kidney cancer.

The V call is TRBV27, the J call TRBJ2-7, with D possibly matching TRBD2 (5 bases). Per the germline V gene, CDR1 is MNHEY and CDR2 is SMNVEV (reference sequence). This CDR3 is 14 amino acids long. With 2 bases removed from V and 1 base from J, the gap between germline ends came to 9 bases. The CDR3 bases are TGTGCCAGCAGTTTAGTACGGGGTTCCTACGAGCAGTACTTC. This codes for CASSLVRGSYEQYF.

This chain links TRBV6-5 with TRBJ1-1; D is uncertain. This CDR3 has 14 residues. V was shortened by 2 bases and J by 4 bases, with 11 bases between the two germline ends. CDR1 and CDR2 (germline): MNHEY, SVGAGI. The CDR3 nucleotides are TGTGCCAGCAGTTACGATTACCGGGTCACTGAAGCTTTCTTT. Amino acid sequence: CASSYDYRVTEAFF.

This chain connects TRBV6-5 to TRBJ2-7; either TRBD1 or TRBD2 may fit D (5 bases each). V was pared by 8 bases and J by 0 bases, with 8 bases between. Germline V gene data show CDR1 as MNHEY and CDR2 as SVGAGI. CDR3 size: 12 residues. Here the CDR3 reads CASAGSSYEQYF. The CDR3 bases are TGTGCCAGCGCAGGGAGCTCCTACGAGCAGTACTTC.

This chain uses TRBV7-3 with TRBJ2-1; D is ambiguous. Germline V CDR1 and CDR2: SGHTA, FQGTGA. V lost 2 bases, J lost 0 bases, and 8 bases lay in between. The CDR3 loop spans 15 amino acids. The CDR3 DNA sequence: TGTGCCAGCAGCTTAGGGATGAGCTCCTACAATGAGCAGTTCTTC. Its translation is CASSLGMSSYNEQFF.